This passage covers 2 T cell receptor beta chains from one sample sequenced in a study of Graves' ophthalmopathy and Graves' hyperthyroidism. As the template, RNA transcripts were used to amplify TCR beta CDR3 regions. First-round RT-PCR relied on HTBI primers, and a second-round multiplex PCR came next. TCRdb reanalysed the multiplex PCR reads using MiXCR and keeps one entry per CDR3 protein. The sample lists about 700,000 distinct CDR3 sequences, 40% seen once, with 44% in the top ten. The sequenced sample consisted of peripheral blood. Source of these receptors: an adult man with Graves' ophthalmopathy.

To note about this clonotype: At one end the junction does not follow the germline gene, possibly because of a read error. The chain couples TRBV10-3 to TRBJ2-7, with D perhaps matching TRBD1 (6 bases). There are 16 residues in the CDR3. CDR1 is ENHRY and CDR2 is SYGVKD in the germline V gene. The CDR3 sequence: CASSLAKSQGLNEQYF. The CDR3 coding sequence is TGTGCCAGCAGTCTGGCTAAATCACAGGGTCTAAACGAGCAGTACTTC.

The sample holds many counts of this clonotype. The chain is built from TRBV7-2 and TRBJ1-1; D not certain. The CDR3 runs to 13 residues. Germline V CDR1 and CDR2: SGHTA, FQGNSA. V dropped 6 bases and J dropped 7 bases, with 15 bases sitting between them. The CDR3 DNA reads TGTGCCAGCAGTATAGGGAAACTACTTGAAGCTTTCTTT. It encodes CASSIGKLLEAFF.